This TCR beta chain was retrieved from a study of early T cells in non-severe SARS-CoV-2 infection (dated by TCRdb to the early 2020s). Regarding the complete study: Bulk RNA from unsorted whole blood was used for TCR sequencing, so alpha and beta chains could not be paired. The paper's findings and limits, for the study overall: VDJdb matching was skewed toward anti-spike CD8 responses and likely underestimated virus-specific expansions by missing private and CD4 specificities.

Reading from cysteine to phenylalanine, the CDR3 counts 13 amino acids. Only CDR3 DNA remains: 39 bases, in frame from the first base. Based on the germline V gene, the CDR1 and CDR2 sequences are SGHDT and YYEEEE. V drops 3 bases and J drops 8 bases, leaving 14 bases in between. Note on this clonotype: The antigen it recognizes is unknown. Per-nucleotide qualities are absent, and no much larger clonotype sits a single base away.

The method was 5' RACE. Sequencer: NextSeq 500. The TCR library protocol attached unique molecular identifiers to individual cDNA molecules to correct for sequencing error and PCR bias. Sequencing covered both TCR alpha and beta chains, and within each sample the abundances of alpha and beta sequences were tightly co-correlated. For the original study's pipeline: Decombinator V4 was used to annotate the V gene, J gene and CDR3 of the TCR sequences. TCRs were defined as expanded if a significant change between any two time points was detected under a Poisson model with p below 0.0001. TCR abundances were normalised to the total number of TCRs sequenced in each sample and reported as counts per million. TRAV1-2 paired with TRAJ12, TRAJ20 or TRAJ33 defined MAIT TCRs, while TRAV10 paired with TRAJ18 defined iNKT TCRs. VDJdb, accessed on 1 November 2021, was searched for TCRs annotated for CMV, EBV and SARS-CoV-2, and TCRs annotated for more than one antigen were excluded. TCRdb trimmed public reads at Q25 via fastp, called clones via MiXCR and kept in-frame beta chains. Duplicate CDR3 protein sequences are folded into a single record with the most common DNA and genes. What appears here as the V and J calls and clone size reflects TCRdb's work, not the paper's. For this sample the table gives approximately 84,000 distinct CDR3 sequences, of which 15% were detected only once. The ten largest clones capture around 5.1% of the sample.

This was a case-control study nested in a cohort of healthcare workers in London, UK, who had nasopharyngeal swab PCR tests and blood samples taken every week. Healthcare workers were recruited between 23 and 31 March 2020, during the week of the UK lockdown, and were followed weekly for up to roughly 15 weeks. The chain was built from TRBV5-6 and TRBJ1-1; no D gene can be assigned with confidence. The sequenced sample consisted of whole blood. This clonotype originated in an adult who was a healthcare worker with PCR-confirmed SARS-CoV-2 infection or an uninfected control (not recorded which). The DNA reads TGTGCCAGCAGCTCAGGACCGGGGATCGAAGCTTTCTTT. It translates to CASSSGPGIEAFF. When the CDR3 is completed using the reference TRBV5-6 and TRBJ1-1 genes on either side, the full variable domain is DAGVTQSPTHLIKTRGQQVTLRCSPKSGHDTVSWYQQALGQGPQFIFQYYEEEERQRGNFPDRFSGHQFPNYSSELNVNALLLGDSALYLCASSSGPGIEAFFGQGTRLTVV.